This T cell receptor beta chain is from a study of vaccination effects on CD4 cells after COVID-19. Trimming stripped 4 bases from V and 0 bases from J, with 12 bases between. Germline V gene sequence: CDR1 SNHLY, CDR2 FYNNEI. The CDR3 covers 15 residues. Some clones are missing from TCRdb's copy, which holds only in-frame ones; the method was immunoSEQ multiplex PCR. Of some 30,000 clones in the sample, 74% were seen once. Expansion of antigen-specific CD4+ T cells with viral peptide pools was carried out by the ViraFEST assay before sequencing. Culture proceeded for nine to eleven days, and CD4+ T cells were then isolated. Subjects were given two BNT162b2 or mRNA-1273 vaccine doses. With respect to this clone: Antigen specificity is unknown.

Study-wide results and limits: Pronounced clonal contraction occurred in clones induced by infection and by vaccine late after vaccination.

This clonotype originated in a human donor who received a COVID-19 vaccine. V usage is TRBV2 and J usage is TRBJ1-2; tentative D call: TRBD1 (5 bases). The starting material was CD4+ T cells from PBMCs cultured with HCoV-229E spike peptides, obtained after COVID-19 vaccination. CDR3 sequence: CASSVDRVTNYGYTF. Here the CDR3 DNA reads TGTGCCAGCAGTGTTGACAGAGTGACTAACTATGGCTACACCTTC.